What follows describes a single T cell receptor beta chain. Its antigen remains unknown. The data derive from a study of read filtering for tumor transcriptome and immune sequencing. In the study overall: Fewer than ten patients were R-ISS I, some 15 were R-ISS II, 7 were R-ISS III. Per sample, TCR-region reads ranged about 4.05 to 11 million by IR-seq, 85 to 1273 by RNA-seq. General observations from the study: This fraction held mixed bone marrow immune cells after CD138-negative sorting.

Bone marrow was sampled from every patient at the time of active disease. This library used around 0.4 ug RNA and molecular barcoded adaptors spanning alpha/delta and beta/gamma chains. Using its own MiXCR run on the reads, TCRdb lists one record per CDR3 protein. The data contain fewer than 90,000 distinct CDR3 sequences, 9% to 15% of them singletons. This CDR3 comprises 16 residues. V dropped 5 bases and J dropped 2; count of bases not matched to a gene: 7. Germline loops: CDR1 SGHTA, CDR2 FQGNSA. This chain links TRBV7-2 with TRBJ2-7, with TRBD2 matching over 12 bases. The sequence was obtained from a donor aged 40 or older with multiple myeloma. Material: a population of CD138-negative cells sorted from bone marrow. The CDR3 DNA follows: TGTGCCAGCAGCCTCCAACTAGCGGGAGGTACCTACGAGCAGTACTTC. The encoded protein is CASSLQLAGGTYEQYF.